What follows is one TCR beta chain and its context. These data come from a study of blood T cell repertoires in COVID-19. Study-wide context: Sites in the United States, Italy and Spain provided acute and convalescent COVID-19 samples. T cells, B-cell-depleted T cells, or PBMCs supplied cDNA or gDNA.

The CDR3 contains 14 residues. With V trimmed by 3 bases and J by 3 bases, 5 bases remained unmatched. Germline V gives CDR1 SNHLY, CDR2 FYNNEI. Per the original data handling: Estimation of nucleated cell counts was performed using reference gene primer amplification. The table came from immunoSEQ multiplex PCR; TCRdb's copy has only in-frame clones and leaves some out. D and trimming come from the DNA, and the V and J calls and clone size come from that table. Of around 99,000 clones in the sample, more than 80% were seen once. The chain couples TRBV2 to TRBJ2-7; 7 nucleotides match TRBD1. Sequenced material: peripheral blood. This TCR was sampled from a man aged 35-49 years with active or convalescent COVID-19. CDR3 sequence: CASSDEGQVYEQYF. CDR3 coding DNA: TGTGCCAGCAGTGACGAAGGACAGGTCTACGAGCAGTACTTC.